This entry lists 3 T cell receptor beta chains sequenced from one sample in a study of regulatory T cells in long-lasting Graves disease. Library construction for TCR beta used iRepertoire HTBI primers and Arm-PCR of CDR3 regions. Each CDR3 protein is one row after TCRdb ran MiXCR on the multiplex PCR reads. The sample shows hundreds of thousands of distinct CDR3 sequences, about 20% of them seen only once. Time point reported: persistent/refractory GD, antithyroid drugs over 5 years with positive TRAb. Construction of the TCR library relied on RNA isolated from PBMCs. The material sequenced was peripheral blood mononuclear cells (PBMCs), taken when the disease was refractory, from a patient treated with antithyroid drugs. Receptors were obtained from a female donor with Graves disease.

With regard to this clonotype: Since a much larger clone is just one base distant, this may be a read error. This chain connects TRBV20-1 to TRBJ2-7; the match to TRBD2 covers 7 bases. With 0 bases clipped from V and 6 bases from J, the junction kept 11 bases outside the gene matches. Looked up from germline, CDR1 is DFQATT and CDR2 is SNEGSKA (reference sequence). The CDR3 totals 15 residues. This chain's CDR3 is CSARDLAGVVCEQYF. In nucleotides, the CDR3 is TGCAGTGCTAGAGATCTCGCGGGAGTCGTCTGCGAGCAGTACTTC.

This clonotype was seen many times. J is TRBJ2-5 and V is TRBV20-1; D possibly corresponds to TRBD1 (5 bases). Germline CDR1 reads DFQATT; CDR2 reads SNEGSKA (reference sequence). Trimming took 5 bases from V and 5 from J, leaving 18 bases between them. The CDR3 spans 14 residues. For the CDR3, the DNA is TGCAGTGCTGGATATATGACAGTCGCGGAGACCCAGTACTTC. This encodes CSAGYMTVAETQYF.

Points on this clonotype: A much larger clone sits a single nucleotide away, making a read error possible. The rearrangement uses TRBV3-1 and TRBJ2-7, with D uncertain. The CDR3 runs to 14 residues. CDR1 is LGHDT and CDR2 is YNNKEL in the germline V gene (reference sequence). Trimming left V 1 base short and J 2 bases short, with 9 bases between. In nucleotides, the CDR3 is TGTGCCAGCAGCCAAGGTGACGGTACCTACGAGCAGTACTTC. It encodes CASSQGDGTYEQYF.